This T cell receptor (beta chain) emerged from a study of spatial heterogeneity in lung cancer. The wider study: In tumor regions, TCR transcript counts tracked strongly with a T cell module score from matched bulk RNA-seq. As counted in raw reads, each unique TCR and UMI combination appeared more than ten times on average. Findings of the study overall: Expanded alpha and beta TCR counts within tumors tracked tumor mutation counts.

Time point described: sample taken at primary tumor resection. Approximately 70 TRACERx patients with early, untreated non-small cell lung cancer donated samples. No cell sorting; template was whole RNA from tumor, lung tissue or PBMC. Within the sample, this clonotype is medium-sized. What it binds is unknown. Germline CDR1 and CDR2: LGHDT and YNNKEL (reference sequence). The CDR3 runs 16 residues. The J segment lost 5 bases and the V segment lost 2 bases, leaving 10 bases of the junction unmatched. TCRdb called the 5' RACE reads again in MiXCR, with one record for every CDR3 protein. The sample has some 10,000 distinct CDR3 sequences, approximately 11% seen once.

The chain has TRBV3-1 and TRBJ2-5; 8 bases are a match to TRBD2. This TCR came from a male donor with early-stage non-small cell lung cancer. This specimen was lung tumor tissue, taken at surgery. CDR3 in DNA: TGTGCCAGCAGCCAAACGAGGCGGGGGGTACTGGAGACCCAGTACTTC. The encoded protein is CASSQTRRGVLETQYF.